This TCR beta chain was profiled in a study of vaccination effects on CD4 cells after COVID-19. The CDR3 loop spans 18 amino acids. Germline V gene sequence: CDR1 KGHDR, CDR2 SFDVKD. Germline trimming cut 4 bases from V and 6 bases from J; bases unmatched to any gene: 17. Study-wide results and caveats: Cross-reaction with common cold coronaviruses was seen in only 1 of 255 vaccine-induced clones from healthy vaccinees.

This clone was recorded once. As yet, its antigen is unknown. The method was immunoSEQ multiplex PCR; TCRdb's version includes in-frame clones alone and lacks a portion of them. The sample lists under 70,000 clones; just under 75% were seen once. Investigators separated out CD4+ T cells once around nine days of culture had passed. Subjects were given two BNT162b2 or mRNA-1273 vaccine doses. The V gene is TRBV24-1, the J gene TRBJ2-7; TRBD2 aligns across 10 bases. The receptor was isolated from a human donor who received a COVID-19 vaccine. The source was CD4+ T cells from PBMCs cultured without peptide, collected after COVID-19 vaccination. The CDR3 loop reads CATSDPQIAGGLDGEQYV. The CDR3 DNA reads TGTGCCACCAGTGACCCCCAAATAGCGGGGGGACTTGACGGCGAGCAGTACGTC.